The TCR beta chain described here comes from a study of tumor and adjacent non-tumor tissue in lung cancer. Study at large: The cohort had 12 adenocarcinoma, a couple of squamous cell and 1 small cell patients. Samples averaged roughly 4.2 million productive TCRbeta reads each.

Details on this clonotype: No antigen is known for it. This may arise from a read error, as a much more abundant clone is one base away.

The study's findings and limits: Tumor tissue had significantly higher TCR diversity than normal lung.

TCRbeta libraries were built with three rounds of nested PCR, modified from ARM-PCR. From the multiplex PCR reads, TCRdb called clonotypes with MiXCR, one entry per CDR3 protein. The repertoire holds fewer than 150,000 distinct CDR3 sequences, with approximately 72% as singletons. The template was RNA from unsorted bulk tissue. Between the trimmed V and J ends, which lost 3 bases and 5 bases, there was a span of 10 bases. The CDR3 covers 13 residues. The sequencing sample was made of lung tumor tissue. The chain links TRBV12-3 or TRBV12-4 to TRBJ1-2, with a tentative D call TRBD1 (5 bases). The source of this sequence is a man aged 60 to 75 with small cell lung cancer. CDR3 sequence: CASSFQGGYGYTF. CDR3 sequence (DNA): TGTGCCAGCAGTTTTCAGGGAGGATATGGCTACACCTTC.